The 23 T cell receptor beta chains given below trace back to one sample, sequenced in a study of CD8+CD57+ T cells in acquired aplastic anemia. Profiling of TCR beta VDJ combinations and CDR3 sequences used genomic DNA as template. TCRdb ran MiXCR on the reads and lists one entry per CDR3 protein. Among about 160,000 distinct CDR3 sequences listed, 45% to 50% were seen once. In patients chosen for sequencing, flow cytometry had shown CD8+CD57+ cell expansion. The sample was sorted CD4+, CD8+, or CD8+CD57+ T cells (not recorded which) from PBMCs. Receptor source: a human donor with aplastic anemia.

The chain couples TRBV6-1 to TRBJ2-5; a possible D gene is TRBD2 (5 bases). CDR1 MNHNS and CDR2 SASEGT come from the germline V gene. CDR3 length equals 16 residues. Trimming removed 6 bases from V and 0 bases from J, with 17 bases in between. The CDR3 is CASSPPGRLYQETQYF. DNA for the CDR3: TGTGCCAGCAGCCCACCGGGAAGATTGTACCAAGAGACCCAGTACTTC.

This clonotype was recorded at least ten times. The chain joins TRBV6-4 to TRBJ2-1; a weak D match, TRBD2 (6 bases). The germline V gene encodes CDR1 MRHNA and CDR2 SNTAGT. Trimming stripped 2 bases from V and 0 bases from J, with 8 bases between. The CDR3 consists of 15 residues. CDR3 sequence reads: CASSDAGSSYNEQFF. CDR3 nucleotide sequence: TGTGCCAGCAGTGACGCCGGGAGCTCCTACAATGAGCAGTTCTTC.

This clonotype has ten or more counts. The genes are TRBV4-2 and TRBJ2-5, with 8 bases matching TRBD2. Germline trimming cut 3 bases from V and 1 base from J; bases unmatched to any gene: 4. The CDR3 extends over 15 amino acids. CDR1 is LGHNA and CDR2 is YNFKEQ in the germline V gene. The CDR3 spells CASSHLLAVQETQYF. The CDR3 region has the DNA TGTGCCAGCAGCCACCTACTAGCGGTCCAAGAGACCCAGTACTTC.

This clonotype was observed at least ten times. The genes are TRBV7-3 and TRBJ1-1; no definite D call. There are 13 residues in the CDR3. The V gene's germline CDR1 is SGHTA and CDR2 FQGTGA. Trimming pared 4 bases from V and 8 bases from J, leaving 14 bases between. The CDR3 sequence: CASSSPGIQEAFF. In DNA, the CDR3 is TGTGCCAGCAGCTCCCCCGGGATTCAAGAAGCTTTCTTT.

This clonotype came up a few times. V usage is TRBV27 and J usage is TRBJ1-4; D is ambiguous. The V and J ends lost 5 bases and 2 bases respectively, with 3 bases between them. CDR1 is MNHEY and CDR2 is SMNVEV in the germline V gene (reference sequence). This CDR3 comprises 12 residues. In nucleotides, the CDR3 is TGTGCCAGCAGTGGTACTAATGAAAAACTGTTTTTT. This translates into CASSGTNEKLFF.

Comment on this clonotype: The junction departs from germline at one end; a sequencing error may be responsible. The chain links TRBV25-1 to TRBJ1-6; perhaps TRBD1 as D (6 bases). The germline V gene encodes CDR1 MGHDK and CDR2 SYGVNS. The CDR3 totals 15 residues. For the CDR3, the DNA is TGTCCCAGCAGTGAATTCGCAGGGGCTGGTTCACCCCTCCACTTT. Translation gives CPSSEFAGAGSPLHF.

The CDR3 loop is CASRDFYEQYF. The CDR3, as DNA: TGTGCCAGCAGGGATTTCTACGAGCAGTACTTC. The rearrangement links TRBV7-3 to TRBJ2-7; D unclear. The CDR3 runs to 11 residues. V dropped 6 bases and J dropped 3 bases, with 6 bases sitting between them. Germline V gives CDR1 SGHTA, CDR2 FQGTGA. Supplemented by reference TRBV7-3 and TRBJ2-7, the full variable domain reads GAGVSQTPSNKVTEKGKYVELRCDPISGHTALYWYRQSLGQGPEFLIYFQGTGAADDSGLPNDRFFAVRPEGSVSTLKIQRTERGDSAVYLCASRDFYEQYFGPGTRLTVT.

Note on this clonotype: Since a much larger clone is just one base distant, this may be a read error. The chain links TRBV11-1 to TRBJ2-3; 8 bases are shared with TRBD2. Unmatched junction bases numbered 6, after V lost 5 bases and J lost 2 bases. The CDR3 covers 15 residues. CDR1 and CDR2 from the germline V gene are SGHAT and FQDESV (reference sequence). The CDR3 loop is CASSADSGITDTQYF. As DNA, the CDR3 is TGTGCCAGCAGCGCCGATAGCGGGATCACAGATACGCAGTATTTT.

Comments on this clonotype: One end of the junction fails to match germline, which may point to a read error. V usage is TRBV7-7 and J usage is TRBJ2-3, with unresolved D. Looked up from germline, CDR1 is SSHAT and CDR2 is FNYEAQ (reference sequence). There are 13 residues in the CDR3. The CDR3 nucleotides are TGTGCTAGCAGCCTTGGGGTTACTTCTTCGCAGTATTTT. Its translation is CASSLGVTSSQYF.

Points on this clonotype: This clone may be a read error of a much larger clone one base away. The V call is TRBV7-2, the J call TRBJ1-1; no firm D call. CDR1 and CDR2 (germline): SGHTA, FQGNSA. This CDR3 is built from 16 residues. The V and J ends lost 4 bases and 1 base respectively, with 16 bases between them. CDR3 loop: CASSSAYGRGNTEAFF. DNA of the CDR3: TGTGCCAGCAGCTCAGCGTACGGTCGGGGGAACACTGAAGCTTTCTTT.

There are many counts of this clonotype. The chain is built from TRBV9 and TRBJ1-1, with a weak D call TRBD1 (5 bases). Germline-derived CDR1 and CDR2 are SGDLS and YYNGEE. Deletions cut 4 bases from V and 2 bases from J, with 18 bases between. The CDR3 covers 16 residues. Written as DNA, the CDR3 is TGTGCCAGCAGCTCCCGGGCCAGGGATCCCAACACTGAAGCTTTCTTT. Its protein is CASSSRARDPNTEAFF.

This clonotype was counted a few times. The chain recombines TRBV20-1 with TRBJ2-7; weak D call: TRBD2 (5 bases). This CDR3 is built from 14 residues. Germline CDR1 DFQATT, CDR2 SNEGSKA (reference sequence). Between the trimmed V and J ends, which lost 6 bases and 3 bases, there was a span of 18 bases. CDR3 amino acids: CSATPPGRDYEQYF. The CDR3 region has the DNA TGCAGTGCCACCCCCCCGGGTCGGGACTACGAGCAGTACTTC.

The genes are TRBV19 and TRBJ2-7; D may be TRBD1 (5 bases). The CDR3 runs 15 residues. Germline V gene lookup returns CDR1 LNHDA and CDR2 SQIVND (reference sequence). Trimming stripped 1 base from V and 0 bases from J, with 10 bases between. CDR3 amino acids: CASSIGTGTSYEQYF. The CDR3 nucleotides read TGTGCCAGTAGTATAGGTACAGGCACCTCCTACGAGCAGTACTTC.

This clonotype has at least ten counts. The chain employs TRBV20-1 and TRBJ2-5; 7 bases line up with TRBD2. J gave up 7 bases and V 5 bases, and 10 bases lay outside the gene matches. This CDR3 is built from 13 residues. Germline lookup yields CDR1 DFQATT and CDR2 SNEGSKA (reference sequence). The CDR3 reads CSASPSGGGTQYF. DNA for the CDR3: TGCAGTGCTTCTCCTAGCGGAGGAGGGACCCAGTACTTC.

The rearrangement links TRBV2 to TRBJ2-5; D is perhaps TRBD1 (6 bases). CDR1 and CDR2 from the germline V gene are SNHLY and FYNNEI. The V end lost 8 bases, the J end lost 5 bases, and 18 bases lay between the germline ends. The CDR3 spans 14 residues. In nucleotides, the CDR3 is TGTGCCAGCTCGGGACAAAAAGGGGATGAGACCCAGTACTTC. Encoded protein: CASSGQKGDETQYF. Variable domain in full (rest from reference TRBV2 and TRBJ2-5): EPEVTQTPSHQVTQMGQEVILRCVPISNHLYFYWYRQILGQKVEFLVSFYNNEISEKSEIFDDQFSVERPDGSNFTLKIRSTKLEDSAMYFCASSGQKGDETQYFGPGTRLLVL.

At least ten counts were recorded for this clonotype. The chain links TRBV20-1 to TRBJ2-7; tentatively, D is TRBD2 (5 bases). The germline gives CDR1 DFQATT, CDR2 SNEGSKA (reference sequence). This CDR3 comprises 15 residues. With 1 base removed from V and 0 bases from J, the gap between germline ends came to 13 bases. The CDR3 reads CSARGGLYSSYEQYF. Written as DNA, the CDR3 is TGCAGTGCTAGAGGAGGACTTTACAGCTCCTACGAGCAGTACTTC.

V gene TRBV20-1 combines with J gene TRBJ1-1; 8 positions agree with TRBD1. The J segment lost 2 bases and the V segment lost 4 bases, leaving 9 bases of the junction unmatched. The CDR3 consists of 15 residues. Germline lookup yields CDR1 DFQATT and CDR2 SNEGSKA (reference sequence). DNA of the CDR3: TGCAGTGCTAAGGAGCCAGGGGGCCTAAACACTGAAGCTTTCTTT. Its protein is CSAKEPGGLNTEAFF.

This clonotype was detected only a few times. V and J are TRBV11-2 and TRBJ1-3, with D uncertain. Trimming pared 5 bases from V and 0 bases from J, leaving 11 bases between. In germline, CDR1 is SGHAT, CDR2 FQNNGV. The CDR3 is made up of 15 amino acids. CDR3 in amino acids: CASSPSMLSGNTIYF. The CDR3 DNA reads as TGTGCCAGCAGCCCTAGCATGCTCTCTGGAAACACCATATATTTT.

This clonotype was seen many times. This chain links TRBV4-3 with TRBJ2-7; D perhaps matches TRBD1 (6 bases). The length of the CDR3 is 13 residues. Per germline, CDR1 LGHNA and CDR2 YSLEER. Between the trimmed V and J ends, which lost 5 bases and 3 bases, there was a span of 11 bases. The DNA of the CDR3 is TGCGCCAGCAGCTGGACAGAAAGCTACGAGCAGTACTTC. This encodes CASSWTESYEQYF.

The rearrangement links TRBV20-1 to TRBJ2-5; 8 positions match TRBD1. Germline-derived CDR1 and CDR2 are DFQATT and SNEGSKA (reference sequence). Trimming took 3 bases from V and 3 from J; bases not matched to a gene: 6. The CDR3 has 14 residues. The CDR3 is CSARPGQGKETQYF. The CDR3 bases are TGCAGTGCTAGGCCCGGACAGGGTAAAGAGACCCAGTACTTC.

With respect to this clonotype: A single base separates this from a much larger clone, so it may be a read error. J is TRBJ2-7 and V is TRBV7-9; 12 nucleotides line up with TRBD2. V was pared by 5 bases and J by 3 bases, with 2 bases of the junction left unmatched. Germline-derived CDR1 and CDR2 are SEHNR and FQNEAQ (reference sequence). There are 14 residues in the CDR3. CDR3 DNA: TGTGCCAGCAGCGCGACTAGCGGGAGCTACGAGCAGTACTTC. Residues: CASSATSGSYEQYF.

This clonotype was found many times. The CDR3 DNA sequence: TGCAGTGCTAGACGGGGCGGGGAGCTGTTTTTT. It encodes CSARRGGELFF. The V gene is TRBV20-1, the J gene TRBJ2-2; perhaps TRBD2 as D (5 bases). CDR3 length: 11 residues. The germline V gene has CDR1 DFQATT and CDR2 SNEGSKA (reference sequence). V lost 2 bases and J lost 7, with 5 bases in between.

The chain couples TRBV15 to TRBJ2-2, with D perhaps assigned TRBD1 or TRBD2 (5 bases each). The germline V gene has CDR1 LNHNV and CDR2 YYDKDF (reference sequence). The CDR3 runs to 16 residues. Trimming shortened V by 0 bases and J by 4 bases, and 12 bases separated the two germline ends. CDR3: CATSRDGDPRTGELFF. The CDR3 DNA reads TGTGCCACCAGCAGAGATGGGGACCCGCGCACCGGGGAGCTGTTTTTT.